The rows below give T cell receptor beta chains drawn from one sample of a study of blood T cell repertoires in COVID-19. Clones were read by immunoSEQ multiplex PCR, and TCRdb kept only the in-frame ones, dropping some. The sample records fewer than 300,000 clones, over 75% being singletons. Sequencing used PBMCs or T cells enriched from blood (not recorded which). The origin of the receptors is a woman aged 30 to 39 who had recovered from COVID-19. Each CDR3 is given with its conserved first and last residue. The D gene is left open where the match is weak. Clone size is stated in some rows and not others, as once, few, many or a class when expanded.

TRBJ2-7,TRBV27,-,-,CASSLTGVAYEQYF,TGTGCCAGCAGTTTAACGGGGGTGGCCTACGAGCAGTACTTC
TRBJ1-1,TRBV7-9,-,-,CASSRGNTEAFF,TGTGCCAGCAGCCGGGGGAACACTGAAGCTTTCTTT
TRBJ2-1,TRBV6-5,-,TRBD2,CASSYAASGYNEQFF,TGTGCCAGCAGTTACGCGGCTAGCGGCTACAATGAGCAGTTCTTC
TRBJ2-3,TRBV6-6,once,TRBD1,CASSFRDRGPDTQYF,TGTGCCAGCAGTTTCCGGGACAGGGGGCCAGATACGCAGTATTTT
TRBJ1-1,TRBV28,once,-,CASSSRSPPEAFF,TGTGCCAGCAGCTCAAGGAGTCCGCCTGAAGCTTTCTTT
TRBJ2-7,TRBV28,few,TRBD2,CASRVAGATYEQYF,TGTGCCAGCAGGGTAGCGGGAGCGACCTACGAGCAGTACTTC
TRBJ1-1,TRBV28,-,-,CASSLGGARSMNTEAFF,TGTGCCAGCAGTCTAGGGGGAGCCCGCTCCATGAACACTGAAGCTTTCTTT
TRBJ2-7,TRBV28,-,-,CASSLAGIYEQYF,TGTGCCAGCAGTTTAGCGGGAATCTACGAGCAGTACTTC
TRBJ2-1,TRBV10-1,-,TRBD2,CASSEPGTSKYNEQFF,TGCGCCAGCAGTGAGCCCGGGACTAGCAAGTACAATGAGCAGTTCTTC
TRBJ2-5,TRBV25-1,-,TRBD1,CASSEYGTGKETQYF,TGTGCCAGCAGTGAATACGGGACAGGGAAGGAGACCCAGTACTTC
TRBJ2-1,TRBV28,-,TRBD2,CASSKLGLAGASYNEQFF,TGTGCCAGCAGCAAGTTGGGACTAGCGGGAGCCTCCTACAATGAGCAGTTCTTC
TRBJ2-2,TRBV5-4,-,-,CASSSPGAGELFF,TGTGCCAGCAGCTCCCCGGGGGCCGGGGAGCTGTTTTTT
TRBJ2-3,TRBV28,once,TRBD2,CASSFFLAGGTDTQYF,TGTGCCAGCAGTTTCTTTCTAGCGGGAGGTACAGATACGCAGTATTTT
TRBJ2-7,TRBV2,-,TRBD1,CASKRGVTGAGNEQYF,TGTGCCAGCAAAAGAGGGGTCACAGGGGCTGGGAACGAGCAGTACTTC
TRBJ2-7,TRBV4-2,-,TRBD2,CASSQGSGNSYEQYF,TGTGCCAGCAGCCAAGGAAGCGGGAACTCCTACGAGCAGTACTTC
TRBJ2-2,TRBV19,-,-,CASSIHEGAGELFF,TGTGCCAGTAGTATCCACGAGGGGGCCGGGGAGCTGTTTTTT
TRBJ2-3,TRBV7-3,-,-,CASSLIVSDIPDTQYF,TGTGCCAGCAGCTTAATCGTTAGCGACATCCCAGATACGCAGTATTTT
TRBJ1-1,TRBV28,-,-,CASSGGGALDTEAFF,TGTGCCAGCAGCGGGGGTGGGGCATTGGACACTGAAGCTTTCTTT
TRBJ2-1,TRBV5-1,-,TRBD1,CASSTGTAYNEQFF,TGCGCCAGTTCTACCGGGACAGCCTACAATGAGCAGTTCTTC
TRBJ2-7,TRBV5-6,-,TRBD2,CASSPPSSGISYEQYF,TGTGCCAGCAGCCCCCCCTCTAGCGGGATCTCCTACGAGCAGTACTTC
TRBJ2-3,TRBV24-1,-,-,CATSDKRDTQYF,TGTGCCACCAGTGATAAGAGAGATACGCAGTATTTT
TRBJ2-7,TRBV19,-,TRBD1,CATERTGTGEQYF,TGTGCCACGGAAAGGACAGGGACTGGCGAGCAGTACTTC
TRBJ1-5,TRBV27,-,-,CASSYQRDQPQHF,TGTGCCAGCAGTTATCAGAGGGATCAGCCCCAGCATTTT
TRBJ2-6,TRBV18,-,TRBD2,CASSPTSGEHSGANVLTF,TGTGCCAGCTCACCGACTAGCGGGGAACACTCTGGGGCCAACGTCCTGACTTTC
TRBJ2-1,TRBV6-5,-,TRBD2,CASSRGREIYNEQFF,TGTGCCAGCAGCAGAGGGCGGGAGATCTACAATGAGCAGTTCTTC
TRBJ2-3,TRBV11-1,few,-,CASSSGRRDTQYF,TGTGCCAGCAGCTCGGGTCGTCGAGATACGCAGTATTTT
TRBJ1-4,TRBV7-2,-,-,CASSLGGQSGEKLFF,TGTGCCAGCAGCTTAGGGGGTCAGTCAGGGGAAAAACTGTTTTTT
TRBJ2-3,TRBV2,-,TRBD1,CASKGTASGTDTQYF,TGTGCCAGCAAAGGGACAGCTTCAGGCACCGATACGCAGTATTTT
TRBJ2-3,TRBV7-2,-,TRBD2,CASSVRLAGVTDTQYF,TGTGCCAGCAGCGTCCGACTAGCGGGAGTTACAGATACGCAGTATTTT
TRBJ2-1,TRBV9,-,-,CASSVVGEAEQFF,TGTGCCAGCAGCGTAGTAGGAGAGGCTGAGCAGTTCTTC
TRBJ2-7,TRBV3-1/TRBV3-2,-,TRBD1,CASSPWTGGISEQYF,TGTGCCAGCAGCCCTTGGACAGGGGGGATAAGCGAGCAGTACTTC
TRBJ2-3,TRBV11-2,-,-,CASSVSPRTGNADTQYF,TGTGCCAGCAGCGTATCTCCCCGGACGGGGAATGCAGATACGCAGTATTTT
TRBJ1-5,TRBV7-2,-,TRBD1,CASSLAGIQGFNQPQHF,TGTGCCAGCAGCTTAGCAGGTATACAGGGGTTCAATCAGCCCCAGCATTTT
TRBJ1-5,TRBV19,-,-,CASRLPVSNQPQHF,TGTGCCAGTAGGCTACCCGTTAGCAATCAGCCCCAGCATTTT
TRBJ1-1,TRBV29-1,-,-,CSVLSWQGNTEAFF,TGCAGCGTTTTGTCTTGGCAGGGGAACACTGAAGCTTTCTTT
TRBJ2-5,TRBV9,-,-,CASSVVGSLGEETQYF,TGTGCCAGCAGCGTAGTTGGGAGTTTGGGTGAGGAGACCCAGTACTTC
TRBJ2-1,TRBV7-3,-,-,CASSQGVGGYYNEQFF,TGTGCCAGCAGCCAAGGGGTGGGAGGTTACTACAATGAGCAGTTCTTC
TRBJ2-7,TRBV10-3,-,TRBD2,CAISGGEGMGSTYGNGWYF,TGTGCCATCAGTGGCGGGGAGGGAATGGGGAGCACCTATGGGAATGGTTGGTACTTC
TRBJ2-7,TRBV9,-,-,CASSEGAGPSYEQYF,TGTGCCAGCAGCGAAGGAGCGGGCCCCTCCTACGAGCAGTACTTC
TRBJ1-1,TRBV27,-,TRBD1,CASSSPARTGVAFF,TGTGCCAGCAGTTCTCCCGCTCGGACAGGGGTAGCTTTCTTT
TRBJ2-7,TRBV24-1,-,TRBD1,CATSDPGTGVHEQYF,TGTGCCACCAGTGACCCCGGGACAGGGGTCCACGAGCAGTACTTC
TRBJ1-2,TRBV4-3,-,-,CASSQDQQASYGYTF,TGCGCCAGCAGCCAAGACCAGCAGGCGTCCTATGGCTACACCTTC
TRBJ1-3,TRBV5-1,once,-,CASSLGGQNLGNTIYF,TGCGCCAGCAGCTTGGGAGGACAGAACCTTGGAAACACCATATATTTT
TRBJ1-3,TRBV4-1,-,TRBD1,CASSQVGGFGNTIYF,TGCGCCAGCAGCCAGGTAGGGGGCTTTGGAAACACCATATATTTT
TRBJ2-3,TRBV5-6,-,TRBD2,CASSWRLAGRSDTQYF,TGTGCCAGCAGCTGGCGACTAGCGGGAAGATCAGATACGCAGTATTTT
TRBJ1-3,TRBV27,-,-,CASRQSGAGNTIYF,TGTGCCAGCAGGCAATCGGGTGCTGGAAACACCATATATTTT
TRBJ2-7,TRBV6-5,-,TRBD1,CASNGQGQSSYEQYF,TGTGCCAGCAACGGACAGGGGCAAAGCTCCTACGAGCAGTACTTC
TRBJ1-6,TRBV28,-,-,CASSAPTGTLYNSPLHF,TGTGCCAGCAGTGCCCCTACAGGGACCCTCTATAATTCACCCCTCCACTTT
TRBJ1-2,TRBV5-4,-,-,CASTLDTRSDGYTF,TGTGCCAGCACCCTGGACACCCGAAGCGATGGCTACACCTTC
TRBJ1-3,TRBV7-8,-,TRBD1,CASSLPSPGTGLGNTIYF,TGTGCCAGCAGCTTACCGTCCCCCGGGACAGGGTTGGGAAACACCATATATTTT
TRBJ1-1,TRBV29-1,-,-,CSVASGGANTEAFF,TGCAGCGTTGCCTCCGGCGGGGCGAACACTGAAGCTTTCTTT
TRBJ2-7,TRBV7-6,-,TRBD1,CASSSELIDRGQQYF,TGTGCCAGCAGCTCCGAACTGATTGACAGGGGGCAGCAGTACTTC
TRBJ2-1,TRBV10-3,-,-,CAIRGEGFYNEQFF,TGTGCCATACGGGGAGAAGGGTTTTACAATGAGCAGTTCTTC